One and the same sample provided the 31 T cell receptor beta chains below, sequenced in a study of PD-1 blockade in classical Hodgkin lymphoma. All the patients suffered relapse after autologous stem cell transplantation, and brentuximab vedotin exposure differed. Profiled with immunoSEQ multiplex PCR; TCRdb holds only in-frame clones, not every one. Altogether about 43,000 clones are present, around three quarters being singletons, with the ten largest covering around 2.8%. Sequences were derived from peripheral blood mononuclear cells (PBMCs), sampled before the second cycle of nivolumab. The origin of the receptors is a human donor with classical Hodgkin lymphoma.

The CDR3 bases are TGTGCCAGCGTCCCGGATGGGACTGAAGCTTTCTTT. It yields the protein CASVPDGTEAFF. The rearrangement joins TRBV2 to TRBJ1-1; D is ambiguous. V dropped 8 bases and J dropped 5 bases, with 12 bases sitting between them. Germline CDR1 SNHLY, CDR2 FYNNEI. This CDR3 is 12 amino acids long.

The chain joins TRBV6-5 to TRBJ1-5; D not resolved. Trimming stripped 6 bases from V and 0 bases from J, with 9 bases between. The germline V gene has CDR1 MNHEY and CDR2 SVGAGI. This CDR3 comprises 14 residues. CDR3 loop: CASSQTLSNQPQHF. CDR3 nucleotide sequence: TGTGCCAGCAGCCAGACCCTTAGCAATCAGCCCCAGCATTTT.

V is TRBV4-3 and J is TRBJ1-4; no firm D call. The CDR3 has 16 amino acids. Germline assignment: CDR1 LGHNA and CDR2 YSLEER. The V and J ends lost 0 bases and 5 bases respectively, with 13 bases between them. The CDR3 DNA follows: TGCGCCAGCAGCCAAGATAGATGGACGGCAAATGAAAAACTGTTTTTT. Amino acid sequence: CASSQDRWTANEKLFF.

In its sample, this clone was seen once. CDR3 region: CASSIAPTGVDTEAFF. The CDR3 DNA reads TGTGCCAGTAGTATAGCGCCTACAGGGGTCGACACTGAAGCTTTCTTT. The chain has TRBV19 and TRBJ1-1; TRBD1 aligns across 7 bases. J was trimmed by 3 bases and V by 1 base; bases with no gene match: 8. The CDR3 spans 16 residues. CDR1 and CDR2 (germline): LNHDA, SQIVND (reference sequence).

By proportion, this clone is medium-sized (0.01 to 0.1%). DNA for the CDR3: TGCGCCAGCAGCCAAGATGGAGGGACCGGTGAGCAGTTCTTC. This codes for CASSQDGGTGEQFF. The genes are TRBV4-3 and TRBJ2-1, with TRBD2 as a possible D gene (6 bases). CDR3 size: 14 residues. The V end lost 0 bases, the J end lost 9 bases, and 12 bases lay between the germline ends. Per germline, CDR1 LGHNA and CDR2 YSLEER.

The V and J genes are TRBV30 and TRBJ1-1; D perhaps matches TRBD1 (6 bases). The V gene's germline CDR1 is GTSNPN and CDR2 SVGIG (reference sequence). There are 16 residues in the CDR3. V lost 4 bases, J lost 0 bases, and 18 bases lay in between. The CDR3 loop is CAWIAGVRTVNTEAFF. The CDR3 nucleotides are TGTGCCTGGATTGCTGGAGTTCGGACAGTGAACACTGAAGCTTTCTTT.

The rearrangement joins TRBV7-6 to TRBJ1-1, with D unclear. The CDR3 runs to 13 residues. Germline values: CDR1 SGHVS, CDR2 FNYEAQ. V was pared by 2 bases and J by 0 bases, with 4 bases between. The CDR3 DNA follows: TGTGCCAGCAGCTTAAGAATGAACACTGAAGCTTTCTTT. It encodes CASSLRMNTEAFF.

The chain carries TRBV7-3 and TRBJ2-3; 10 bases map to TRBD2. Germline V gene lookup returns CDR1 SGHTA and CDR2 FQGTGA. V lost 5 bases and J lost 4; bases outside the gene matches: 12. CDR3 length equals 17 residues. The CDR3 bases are TGTGCCAGCAGCCTCACGGTTGCTAGCGGGAGCGCAGATACGCAGTATTTT. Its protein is CASSLTVASGSADTQYF.

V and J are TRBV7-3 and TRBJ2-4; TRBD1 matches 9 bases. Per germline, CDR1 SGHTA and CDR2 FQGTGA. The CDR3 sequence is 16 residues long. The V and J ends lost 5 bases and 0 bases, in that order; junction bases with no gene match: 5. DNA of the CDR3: TGTGCCAGCAGCCGGGACAGGGCCTTAGCCAAAAACATTCAGTACTTC. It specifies CASSRDRALAKNIQYF.

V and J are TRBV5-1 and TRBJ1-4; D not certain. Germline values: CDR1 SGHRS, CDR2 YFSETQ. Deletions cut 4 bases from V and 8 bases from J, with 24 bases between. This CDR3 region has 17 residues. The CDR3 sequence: CASSRRRPAGTYEKLFF. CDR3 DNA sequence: TGCGCCAGCAGCCGGCGGAGGCCAGCCGGAACGTACGAAAAACTGTTTTTT.

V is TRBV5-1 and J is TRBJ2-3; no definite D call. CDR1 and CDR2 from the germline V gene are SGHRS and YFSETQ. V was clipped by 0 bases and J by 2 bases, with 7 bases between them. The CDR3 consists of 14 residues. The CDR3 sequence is CASSLEFNTDTQYF. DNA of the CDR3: TGCGCCAGCAGCTTGGAATTCAACACAGATACGCAGTATTTT.

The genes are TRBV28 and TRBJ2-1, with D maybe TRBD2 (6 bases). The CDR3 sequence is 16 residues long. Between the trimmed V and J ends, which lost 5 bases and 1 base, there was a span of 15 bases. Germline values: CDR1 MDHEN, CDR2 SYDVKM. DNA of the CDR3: TGTGCCAGCAGTCGAGTCCCGGGGAGGTCCTACAATGAGCAGTTCTTC. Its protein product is CASSRVPGRSYNEQFF.

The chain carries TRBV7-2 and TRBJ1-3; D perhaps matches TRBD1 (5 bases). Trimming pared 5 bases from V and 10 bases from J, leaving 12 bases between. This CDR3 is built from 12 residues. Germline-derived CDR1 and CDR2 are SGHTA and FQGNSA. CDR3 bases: TGTGCCAGCAGCCTGGTGGGGACGACCATATATTTT. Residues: CASSLVGTTIYF.

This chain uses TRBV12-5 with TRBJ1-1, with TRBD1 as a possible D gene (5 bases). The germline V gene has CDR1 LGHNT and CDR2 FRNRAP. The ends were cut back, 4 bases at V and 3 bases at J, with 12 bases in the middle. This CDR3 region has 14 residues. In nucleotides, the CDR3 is TGTGCTAGTGGTTCGGGCGGAGGGGACACTGAAGCTTTCTTT. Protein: CASGSGGGDTEAFF.

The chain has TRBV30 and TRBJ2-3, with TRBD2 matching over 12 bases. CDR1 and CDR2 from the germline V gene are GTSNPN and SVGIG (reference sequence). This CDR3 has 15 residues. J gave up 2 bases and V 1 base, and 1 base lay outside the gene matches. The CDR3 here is CAWSGLAGDTDTQYF. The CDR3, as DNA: TGTGCCTGGAGTGGACTAGCGGGAGACACAGATACGCAGTATTTT.

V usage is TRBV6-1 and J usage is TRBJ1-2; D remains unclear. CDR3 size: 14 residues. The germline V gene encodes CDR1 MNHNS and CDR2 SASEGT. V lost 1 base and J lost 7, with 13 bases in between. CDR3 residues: CASSEVGVGRGYTF. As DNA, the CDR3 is TGTGCCAGCAGTGAAGTTGGGGTAGGTCGTGGCTACACCTTC.

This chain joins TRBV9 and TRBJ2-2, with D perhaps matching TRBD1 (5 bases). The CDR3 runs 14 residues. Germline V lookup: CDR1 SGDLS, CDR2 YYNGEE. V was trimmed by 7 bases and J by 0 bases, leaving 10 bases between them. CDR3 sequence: CASRSTANTGELFF. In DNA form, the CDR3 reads TGTGCCAGCCGGTCGACAGCGAACACCGGGGAGCTGTTTTTT.

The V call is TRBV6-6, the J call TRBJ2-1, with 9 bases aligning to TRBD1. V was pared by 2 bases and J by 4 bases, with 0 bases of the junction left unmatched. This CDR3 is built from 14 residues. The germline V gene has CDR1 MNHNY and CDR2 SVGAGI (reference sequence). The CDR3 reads CASSYGTGYNEQFF. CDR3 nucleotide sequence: TGTGCCAGCAGTTACGGGACAGGGTACAATGAGCAGTTCTTC.

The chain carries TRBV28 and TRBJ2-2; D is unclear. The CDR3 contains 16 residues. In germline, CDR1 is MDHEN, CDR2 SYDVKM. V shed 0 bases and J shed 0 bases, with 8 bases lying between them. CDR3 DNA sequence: TGTGCCAGCAGTTTATGGGCCCCTACGAACACCGGGGAGCTGTTTTTT. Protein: CASSLWAPTNTGELFF.

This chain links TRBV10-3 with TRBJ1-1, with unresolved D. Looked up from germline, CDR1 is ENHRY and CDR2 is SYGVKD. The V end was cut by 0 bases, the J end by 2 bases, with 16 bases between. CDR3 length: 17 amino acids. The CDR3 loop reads CAISESSYSTENTEAFF. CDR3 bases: TGTGCCATCAGTGAGTCGAGTTATTCTACAGAAAACACTGAAGCTTTCTTT.

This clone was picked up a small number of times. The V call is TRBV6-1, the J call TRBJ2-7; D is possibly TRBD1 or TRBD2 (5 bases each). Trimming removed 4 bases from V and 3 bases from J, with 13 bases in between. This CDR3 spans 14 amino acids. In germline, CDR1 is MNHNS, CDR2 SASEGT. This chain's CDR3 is CASSVQVGGYEQYF. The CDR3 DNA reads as TGTGCCAGCAGTGTACAGGTTGGGGGCTACGAGCAGTACTTC.

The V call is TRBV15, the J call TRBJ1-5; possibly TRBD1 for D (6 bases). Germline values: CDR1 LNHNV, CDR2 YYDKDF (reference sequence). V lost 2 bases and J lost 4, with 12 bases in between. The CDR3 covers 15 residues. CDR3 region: CATSRRDKKNQPQHF. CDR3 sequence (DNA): TGTGCCACCAGCAGAAGGGACAAAAAAAATCAGCCCCAGCATTTT.

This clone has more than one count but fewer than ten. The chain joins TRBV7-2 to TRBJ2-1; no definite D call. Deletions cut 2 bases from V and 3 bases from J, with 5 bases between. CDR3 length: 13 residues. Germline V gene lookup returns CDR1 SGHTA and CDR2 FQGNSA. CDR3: CASSLPSYNEQFF. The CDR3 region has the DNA TGTGCCAGCAGCTTACCAAGCTACAATGAGCAGTTCTTC.

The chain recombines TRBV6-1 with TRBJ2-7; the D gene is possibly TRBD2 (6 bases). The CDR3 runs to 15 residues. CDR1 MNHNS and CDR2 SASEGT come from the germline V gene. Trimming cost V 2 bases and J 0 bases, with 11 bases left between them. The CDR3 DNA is TGTGCCAGCAGTGAACTGGGACTTAGCTCCTACGAGCAGTACTTC. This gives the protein CASSELGLSSYEQYF.

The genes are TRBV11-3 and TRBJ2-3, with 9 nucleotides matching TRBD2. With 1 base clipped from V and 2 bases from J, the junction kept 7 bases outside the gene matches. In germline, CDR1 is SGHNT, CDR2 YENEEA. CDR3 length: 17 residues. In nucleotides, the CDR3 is TGTGCCAGCAGCTTAGGATCAGGCGGGAGGGCCACAGATACGCAGTATTTT. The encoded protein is CASSLGSGGRATDTQYF.

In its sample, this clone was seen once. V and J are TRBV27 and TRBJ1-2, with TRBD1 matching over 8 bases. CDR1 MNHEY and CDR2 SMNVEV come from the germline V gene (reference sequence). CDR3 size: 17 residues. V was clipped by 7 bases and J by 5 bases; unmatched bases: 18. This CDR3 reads CASTLTVGQEPYYGYTF. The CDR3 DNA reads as TGTGCCAGCACCCTTACAGTGGGACAGGAACCCTATTATGGCTACACCTTC.

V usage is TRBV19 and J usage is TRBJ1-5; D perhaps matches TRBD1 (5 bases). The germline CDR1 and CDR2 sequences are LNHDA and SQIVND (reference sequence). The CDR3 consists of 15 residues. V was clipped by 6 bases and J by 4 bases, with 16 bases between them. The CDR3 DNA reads TGTGCCAGTAGCCTCTCCGGGGGATTGAATCAGCCCCAGCATTTT. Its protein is CASSLSGGLNQPQHF.

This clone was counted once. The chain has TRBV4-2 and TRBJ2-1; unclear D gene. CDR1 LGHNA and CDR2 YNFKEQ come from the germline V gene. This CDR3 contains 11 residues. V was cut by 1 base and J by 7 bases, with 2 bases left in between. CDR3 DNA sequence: TGTGCCAGCAGCCAAGGGAATGAGCAGTTCTTC. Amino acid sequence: CASSQGNEQFF.

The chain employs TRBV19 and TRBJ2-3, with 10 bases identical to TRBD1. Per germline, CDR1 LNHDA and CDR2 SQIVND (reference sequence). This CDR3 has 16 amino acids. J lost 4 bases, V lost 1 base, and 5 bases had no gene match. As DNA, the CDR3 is TGTGCCAGTAGTATAGTCGACAGGGGGCCCGCAGATACGCAGTATTTT. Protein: CASSIVDRGPADTQYF.

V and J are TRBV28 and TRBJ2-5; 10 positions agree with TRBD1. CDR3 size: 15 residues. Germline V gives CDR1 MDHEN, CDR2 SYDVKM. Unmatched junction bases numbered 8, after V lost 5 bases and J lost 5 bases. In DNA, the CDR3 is TGTGCCAGCAGTATTCCCGCGGGACAGGGGGAGACCCAGTACTTC. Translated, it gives CASSIPAGQGETQYF.

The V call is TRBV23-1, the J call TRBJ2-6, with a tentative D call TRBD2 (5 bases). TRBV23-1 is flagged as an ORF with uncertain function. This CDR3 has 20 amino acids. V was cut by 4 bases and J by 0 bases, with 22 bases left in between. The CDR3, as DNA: TGCGCCAGCAGTCTCTCCAGCCAAGGCAAGAGGGACTCTGGGGCCAACGTCCTGACTTTC. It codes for CASSLSSQGKRDSGANVLTF.